This T cell receptor (beta chain) was observed in a study of T cells in women clearing cervical HPV infection. With regard to this clone: The read is 3 residues too short to cover the CDR3 end, so that end is filled in from the germline J gene.

The CDR3 totals 15 residues. CDR1 is SGHKS, CDR2 YYEKEE, per germline (reference sequence). The V and J ends lost 5 bases and 2 bases respectively, with 16 bases between them. Measured with immunoSEQ multiplex PCR; TCRdb has only the in-frame clones, and not every one. The repertoire table contains approximately 18,000 clones. This TCR came from a woman between 18 and 70 years old with a cervical HPV16 infection that either progressed to CIN3+ or cleared (not recorded which). The chain is built from TRBV5-5 and TRBJ1-1, with D possibly matching TRBD1 (5 bases). The sequenced sample was blood buffy coat. CDR3 sequence reads: CASRISGGSNTEAFF. The covered CDR3 bases are TGTGCCAGCAGGATCTCGGGGGGTTCAAACACTGAA.